This TCR beta chain is from a study of breast tumors, draining lymph nodes, adjacent tissues. CDR1 MGHDK and CDR2 SYGVNS come from the germline V gene. CDR3 size: 14 residues. Trimming shortened V by 4 bases and J by 2 bases, and 11 bases separated the two germline ends. The study's findings and limits: Compared with basal-like, luminal-like tumors shared significantly more repertoire with nontumor tissue. Tumor repertoires ranked between lymph nodes and nontumor tissue in diversity, with V and J gene preferences. Tumor T cell lymph node origin was a supported hypothesis, not proven.

Samples came from axillary lymph nodes draining the breast cancer. To note about this clonotype: Its antigen is currently unknown.

TCRdb re-derived calls from the multiplex PCR reads in MiXCR, one entry per CDR3 protein. The table lists about 110,000 distinct CDR3 sequences, around 30% of them singletons. The source of this sequence is a female donor with breast cancer. Some clones in this sample may be carry-over from other donors' samples. The rearrangement uses TRBV25-1 and TRBJ1-2, with D unresolved. The sequencing input was axillary lymph node tissue. CDR3 bases: TGTGCCAGCAGTGCTAGAAACGTAAACTATGGCTACACCTTC. The encoded protein is CASSARNVNYGYTF.